This T cell receptor (beta chain) came from a study of breast tumors, draining lymph nodes, adjacent tissues. The lymph nodes were axillary draining lymph nodes from breast cancer patients. The V gene lost 1 base and the J gene lost 2 bases, with 18 bases spanning the gap. The CDR3 is made up of 17 amino acids. Germline values: CDR1 SGHRS, CDR2 YFSETQ. This clonotype was counted at least ten times. The antigen is undetermined. TCRdb reprocessed the multiplex PCR reads with MiXCR, giving one entry per CDR3 protein. The table includes some 100,000 distinct CDR3 sequences, around 20% detected once. Study findings and constraints: Most tumor T cells seemingly derive from lymph node, then expand in tumor.

This chain joins TRBV5-1 and TRBJ2-5; unclear D gene. Sample: axillary lymph node tissue. The sequence came from a female donor with breast cancer. Some clones in this sample may be carry-over from other donors' samples. The CDR3 DNA reads as TGCGCCAGCAGCTTGTATTCTATGGCAGGAAAACAAGAGACCCAGTACTTC. Protein product: CASSLYSMAGKQETQYF.